This record concerns one TCR beta chain sequence. Its antigen is unidentified. TCRdb reprocessed the 5' RACE reads via MiXCR and lists one record per CDR3 protein. The data contain some 73,000 distinct CDR3 sequences, approximately 12% of them singletons. There are 14 residues in the CDR3. Germline CDR1 and CDR2: MDHEN and SYDVKM. Trimming took off 6 bases at V and 2 bases at J, with 10 bases between the two ends. This entry belongs to a study of early T cells in non-severe SARS-CoV-2 infection. On the study more broadly: Bulk RNA from unsorted whole blood was sequenced; chains were unpaired. Whole-study findings and limits: There was a bias toward anti-spike CD8 responses in VDJdb matching, which missed private and CD4 specificities.

V and J are TRBV28 and TRBJ2-2; D remains unclear. The clonotype originates from an adult who was a healthcare worker with PCR-confirmed SARS-CoV-2 infection or an uninfected control (not recorded which). Sequences were obtained from whole blood. Written as DNA, the CDR3 is TGTGCCAGCAGGCCACACGGAAACACCGGGGAGCTGTTTTTT. Amino acid sequence: CASRPHGNTGELFF. Using reference TRBV28 and TRBJ2-2 for the parts outside the CDR3, the full variable domain is DVKVTQSSRYLVKRTGEKVFLECVQDMDHENMFWYRQDPGLGLRLIYFSYDVKMKEKGDIPEGYSVSREKKERFSLILESASTNQTSMYLCASRPHGNTGELFFGEGSRLTVL.